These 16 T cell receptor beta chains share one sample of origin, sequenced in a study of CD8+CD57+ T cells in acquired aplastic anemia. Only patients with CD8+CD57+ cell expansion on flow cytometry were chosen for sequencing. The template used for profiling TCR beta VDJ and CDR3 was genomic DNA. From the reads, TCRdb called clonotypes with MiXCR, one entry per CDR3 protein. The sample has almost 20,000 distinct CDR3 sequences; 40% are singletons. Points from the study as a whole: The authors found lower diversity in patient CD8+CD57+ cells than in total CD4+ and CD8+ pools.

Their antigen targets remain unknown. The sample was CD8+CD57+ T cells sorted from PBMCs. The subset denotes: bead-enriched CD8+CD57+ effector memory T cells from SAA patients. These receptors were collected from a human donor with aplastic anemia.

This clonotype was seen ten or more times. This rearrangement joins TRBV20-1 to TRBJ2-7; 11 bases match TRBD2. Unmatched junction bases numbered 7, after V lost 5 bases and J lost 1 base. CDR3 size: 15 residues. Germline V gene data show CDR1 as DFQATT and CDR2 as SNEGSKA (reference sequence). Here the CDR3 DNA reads TGCAGTGCTGAAGGGACTAGCGGACAATCCTACGAGCAGTACTTC. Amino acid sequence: CSAEGTSGQSYEQYF.

As DNA, the CDR3 is TGTGCCAGCAGCCCGAGGACAGGGCCCTACGAGCAGTACTTC. Protein: CASSPRTGPYEQYF. The chain recombines TRBV6-5 with TRBJ2-7, with 8 nucleotides matching TRBD1. The junction had 6 bases not matched to a gene; V was cut back by 6 bases and J by 2 bases. The CDR3 extends over 14 amino acids. Looked up from germline, CDR1 is MNHEY and CDR2 is SVGAGI.

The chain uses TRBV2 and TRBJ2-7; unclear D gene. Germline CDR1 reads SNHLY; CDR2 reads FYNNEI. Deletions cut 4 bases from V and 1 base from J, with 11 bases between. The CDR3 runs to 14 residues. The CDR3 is CASSGVYPSYEQYF. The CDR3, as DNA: TGTGCCAGCAGTGGGGTGTACCCTTCCTACGAGCAGTACTTC.

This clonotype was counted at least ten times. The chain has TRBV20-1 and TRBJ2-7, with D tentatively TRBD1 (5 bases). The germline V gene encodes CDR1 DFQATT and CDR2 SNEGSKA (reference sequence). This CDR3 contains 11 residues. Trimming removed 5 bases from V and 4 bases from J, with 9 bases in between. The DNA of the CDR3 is TGCAGTGCTTCAGACAGTTACGAGCAGTACTTC. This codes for CSASDSYEQYF.

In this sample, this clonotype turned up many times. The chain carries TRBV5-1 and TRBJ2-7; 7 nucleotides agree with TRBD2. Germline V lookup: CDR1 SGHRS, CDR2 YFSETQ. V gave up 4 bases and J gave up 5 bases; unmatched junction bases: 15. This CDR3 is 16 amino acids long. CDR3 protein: CASSPQGTTAGDEQYF. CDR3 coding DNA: TGCGCCAGCAGCCCCCAAGGGACGACGGCGGGGGACGAGCAGTACTTC.

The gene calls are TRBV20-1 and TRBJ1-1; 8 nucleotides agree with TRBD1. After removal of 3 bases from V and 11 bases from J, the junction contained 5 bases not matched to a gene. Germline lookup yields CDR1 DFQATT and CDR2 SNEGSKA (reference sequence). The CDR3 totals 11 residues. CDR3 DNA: TGCAGTGCTAGGGCAGGGGGCGACGCTTTCTTT. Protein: CSARAGGDAFF.

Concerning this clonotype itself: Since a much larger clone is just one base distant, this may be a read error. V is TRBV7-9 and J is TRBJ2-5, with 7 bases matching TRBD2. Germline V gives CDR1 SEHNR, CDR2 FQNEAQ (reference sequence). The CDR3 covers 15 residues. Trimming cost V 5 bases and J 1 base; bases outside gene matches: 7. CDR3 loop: CASSLGTGGQETQYF. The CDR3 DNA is TGTGCCAGCAGCCTAGGGACGGGGGGCCAAGAGACCCAGTACTTC.

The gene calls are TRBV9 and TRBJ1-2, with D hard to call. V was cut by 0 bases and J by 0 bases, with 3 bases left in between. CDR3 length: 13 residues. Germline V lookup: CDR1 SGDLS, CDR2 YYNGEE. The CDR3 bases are TGTGCCAGCAGCGTAGGGACTAACTATGGCTACACCTTC. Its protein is CASSVGTNYGYTF.

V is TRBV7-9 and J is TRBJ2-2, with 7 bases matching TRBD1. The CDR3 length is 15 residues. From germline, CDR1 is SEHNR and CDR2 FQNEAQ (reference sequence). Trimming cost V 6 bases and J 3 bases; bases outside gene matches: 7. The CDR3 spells CASRKTGEYTGELFF. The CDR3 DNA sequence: TGTGCCAGCAGGAAAACAGGGGAATACACCGGGGAGCTGTTTTTT.

CDR3 in amino acids: CASTGTGGDRGYTF. DNA of the CDR3: TGTGCCAGCACCGGGACAGGGGGCGATCGGGGCTACACCTTC. J is TRBJ1-2 and V is TRBV2; 12 bases agree with TRBD1. V dropped 7 bases and J dropped 8; count of bases not matched to a gene: 8. Germline CDR1 SNHLY, CDR2 FYNNEI. The CDR3 contains 14 residues.

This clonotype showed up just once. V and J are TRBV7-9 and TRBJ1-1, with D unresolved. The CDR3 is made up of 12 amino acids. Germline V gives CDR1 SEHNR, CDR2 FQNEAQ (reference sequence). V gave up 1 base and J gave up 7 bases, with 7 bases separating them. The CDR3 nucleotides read TGTGCCAGCAGCTTAGTGGCAAATGAAGCTTTCTTT. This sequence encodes CASSLVANEAFF. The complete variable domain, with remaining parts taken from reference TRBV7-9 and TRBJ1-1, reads DTGVSQNPRHKITKRGQNVTFRCDPISEHNRLYWYRQTLGQGPEFLTYFQNEAQLEKSRLLSDRFSAERPKGSFSTLEIQRTEQGDSAMYLCASSLVANEAFFGQGTRLTVV.

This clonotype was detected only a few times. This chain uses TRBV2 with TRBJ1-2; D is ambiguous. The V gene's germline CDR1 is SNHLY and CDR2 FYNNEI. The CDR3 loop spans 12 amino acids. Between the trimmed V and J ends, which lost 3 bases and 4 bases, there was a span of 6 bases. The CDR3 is CASSDGSYGYTF. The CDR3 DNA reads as TGTGCCAGCAGTGACGGGAGCTATGGCTACACCTTC.

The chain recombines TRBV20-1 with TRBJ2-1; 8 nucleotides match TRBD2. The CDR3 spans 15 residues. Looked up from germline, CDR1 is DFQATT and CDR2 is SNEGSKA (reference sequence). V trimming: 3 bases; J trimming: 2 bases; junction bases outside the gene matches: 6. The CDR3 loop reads CSARGAGATYNEQFF. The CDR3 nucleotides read TGCAGTGCTAGGGGAGCGGGGGCAACCTACAATGAGCAGTTCTTC.

The CDR3 DNA sequence: TGTGCCAGCACCAACGGGGGAGCAGGCGACGAGCAGTACTTC. This sequence encodes CASTNGGAGDEQYF. This chain connects TRBV2 to TRBJ2-7, with D possibly TRBD2 on 6 matching bases. V lost 7 bases, J lost 5 bases, and 18 bases lay in between. The CDR3 spans 14 residues. Germline lookup yields CDR1 SNHLY and CDR2 FYNNEI.

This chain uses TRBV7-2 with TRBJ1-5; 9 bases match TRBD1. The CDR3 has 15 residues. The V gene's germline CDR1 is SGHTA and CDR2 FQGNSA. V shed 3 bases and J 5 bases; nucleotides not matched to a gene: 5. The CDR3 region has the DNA TGTGCCAGCAGCTTGTTTGGGACAGGGTATCAGCCCCAGCATTTT. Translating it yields CASSLFGTGYQPQHF. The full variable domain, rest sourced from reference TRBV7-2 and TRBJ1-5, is GAGVSQSPSNKVTEKGKDVELRCDPISGHTALYWYRQSLGQGLEFLIYFQGNSAPDKSGLPSDRFSAERTGGSVSTLTIQRTQQEDSAVYLCASSLFGTGYQPQHFGDGTRLSIL.

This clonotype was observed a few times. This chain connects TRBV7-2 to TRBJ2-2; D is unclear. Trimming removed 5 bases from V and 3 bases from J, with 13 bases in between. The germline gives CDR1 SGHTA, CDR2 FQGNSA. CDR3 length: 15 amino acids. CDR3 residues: CASSQWASHTGELFF. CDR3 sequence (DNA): TGTGCCAGCAGCCAATGGGCTTCGCACACCGGGGAGCTGTTTTTT.